One TCR beta chain is described in this entry. Data came from immunoSEQ multiplex PCR; TCRdb stores just in-frame clones and leaves some out. The sample holds tens of thousands of clones; almost 90% are singletons and the top ten take 5% to 6%. The data stem from a study of blood T cell repertoires in COVID-19. Overall study context: COVID-19 samples, acute and convalescent, were from the United States, Italy and Spain. The analysed material was cDNA or gDNA that came from T cells, B-cell-depleted T cells, or PBMCs.

Germline CDR1 reads SGHNT; CDR2 reads YENEEA. The CDR3 loop spans 16 amino acids. The V gene end was trimmed by 2 bases and the J gene end by 6 bases; junction bases not matched to a gene: 4. This TCR was sampled from a man in his fifties or sixties with acute or convalescent COVID-19. Material for sequencing was peripheral blood. V is TRBV11-3 and J is TRBJ2-1, with 13 bases lining up with TRBD2. The CDR3 DNA follows: TGTGCCAGCAGCTTAACACTAGCGGGAGGGCCCAATGAGCAGTTCTTC. Its translation is CASSLTLAGGPNEQFF.